This T cell receptor (beta chain) was sequenced during a study of blood T cell repertoires in COVID-19. Study at large: Researchers got acute and convalescent COVID-19 samples from the United States, Italy and Spain. T cells, B-cell-depleted T cells, or PBMCs supplied cDNA or gDNA.

The CDR3 covers 13 residues. The germline V and J ends were trimmed by 5 bases and 6 bases, with 12 bases remaining between them. CDR1 SNHLY and CDR2 FYNNEI come from the germline V gene. The assay was immunoSEQ multiplex PCR, and TCRdb's table has in-frame clones only and misses some. The table lists 200,000 to 250,000 clones, less than 90% of them singletons, with about a sixth in the top ten. The sample was peripheral blood. V is TRBV2 and J is TRBJ2-3; D remains unclear. This receptor was taken from a woman of 80 years or more with active or convalescent COVID-19. The CDR3 region is CASSRFLRDTQYF. The CDR3 region has the DNA TGTGCCAGCAGTCGCTTCCTGCGGGATACGCAGTATTTT.